The clone carrying this TCR beta chain has at least ten counts. Its specificity is unknown. In patients chosen for sequencing, flow cytometry had shown CD8+CD57+ cell expansion. Patients had not yet gotten any therapy when their blood was taken for sampling. The data are from a study of CD8+CD57+ T cells in acquired aplastic anemia. Study as a whole: Sorted CD4+ and CD8+ cell DNA averaged about 3 ug. General study findings and limits: Patients and controls were found to share 25 to 35 CD8+ CDR3 sequences.

The CDR3 has 17 residues. Trimming cost V 3 bases and J 0 bases, with 17 bases left between them. From germline, CDR1 is SGDLS and CDR2 YYNGEE. It was genomic DNA that served as the template for profiling TCR beta VDJ and CDR3. Via MiXCR, TCRdb re-called the reads, giving one row per CDR3 protein. The sample records 200,000 to 250,000 distinct CDR3 sequences, under 50% being singletons. Specimen: sorted CD4+, CD8+, or CD8+CD57+ T cells (not recorded which) from PBMCs. The source is a human donor with aplastic anemia. The rearrangement uses TRBV9 and TRBJ2-3; D is possibly TRBD1 (6 bases). CDR3 protein: CASSALAGAHSTDTQYF. The CDR3 region has the DNA TGTGCCAGCAGCGCCCTAGCAGGGGCCCATAGCACAGATACGCAGTATTTT.